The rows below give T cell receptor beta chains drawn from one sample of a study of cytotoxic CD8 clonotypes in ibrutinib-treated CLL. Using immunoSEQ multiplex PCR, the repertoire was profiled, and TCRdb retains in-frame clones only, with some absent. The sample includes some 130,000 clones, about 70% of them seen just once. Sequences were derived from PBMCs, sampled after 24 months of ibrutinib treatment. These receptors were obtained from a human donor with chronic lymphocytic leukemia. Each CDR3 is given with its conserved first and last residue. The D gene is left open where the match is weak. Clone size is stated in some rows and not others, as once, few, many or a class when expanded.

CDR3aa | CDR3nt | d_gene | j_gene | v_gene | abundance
CATTPGQGDEQYF | TGTGCCACCACTCCGGGACAGGGGGACGAGCAGTACTTC | TRBD1 | TRBJ2-7 | TRBV28 | -
CASSIGRNMAKYF | TGTGCCAGTAGTATCGGGCGGAACATGGCCAAGTACTTC | - | TRBJ2-7 | TRBV19 | many
CASSPPAGGSYEQYF | TGTGCCAGCAGCCCGCCGGCGGGGGGGTCCTACGAGCAGTACTTC | TRBD2 | TRBJ2-7 | TRBV28 | -
CASRGRGYGYTF | TGTGCCAGCAGGGGTAGGGGGTATGGCTACACCTTC | - | TRBJ1-2 | TRBV11-2 | few
CASSLGLAGGAVETQYF | TGTGCCAGCAGCTTAGGTTTGGCAGGGGGCGCGGTAGAGACCCAGTACTTC | TRBD1 | TRBJ2-5 | TRBV7-8 | -
CAITRGPSQDEQYF | TGTGCCATCACAAGGGGCCCCTCTCAGGACGAGCAGTACTTC | - | TRBJ2-7 | TRBV11-3 | -
CASSLPRGGRSGELFF | TGTGCCAGCAGCCTCCCGCGGGGGGGCCGTTCCGGGGAGCTGTTTTTT | TRBD2 | TRBJ2-2 | TRBV5-6 | -
CASSPGHQNTEAFF | TGTGCCAGCTCACCCGGACACCAGAACACTGAAGCTTTCTTT | - | TRBJ1-1 | TRBV18 | once
CASSRMGDPNTGELFF | TGTGCCAGCAGCCGCATGGGGGACCCGAACACCGGGGAGCTGTTTTTT | - | TRBJ2-2 | TRBV9 | -
CASSDSGTSGYRRQYF | TGTGCCAGTAGTGACTCCGGGACTAGCGGCTACCGCCGGCAGTATTTT | TRBD2 | TRBJ2-3 | TRBV19 | -
CASSPGLAVREQYF | TGTGCCAGCTCACCGGGGCTAGCGGTGAGGGAGCAGTACTTC | TRBD2 | TRBJ2-7 | TRBV18 | -
CASSLVTGTDEQFF | TGTGCCAGCAGTTTGGTGACGGGTACGGATGAGCAGTTCTTC | - | TRBJ2-1 | TRBV28 | -
CASSPSMTGGPSYEQYF | TGTGCCAGCAGCCCCTCTATGACGGGAGGGCCCTCCTACGAGCAGTACTTC | TRBD2 | TRBJ2-7 | TRBV13 | once
CAISALNTEAFF | TGTGCCATCAGTGCCTTGAACACTGAAGCTTTCTTT | - | TRBJ1-1 | TRBV10-3 | once
CASSPQWDGYGYTF | TGCGCCAGCAGCCCCCAGTGGGATGGATATGGCTACACCTTC | - | TRBJ1-2 | TRBV4-3 | -
CASSAEGRGYGYTF | TGTGCCAGCAGCGCGGAAGGACGAGGATATGGCTACACCTTC | - | TRBJ1-2 | TRBV9 | -
CASSYGGFRETQYF | TGTGCCAGCAGTTATGGGGGGTTTAGGGAGACCCAGTACTTC | - | TRBJ2-5 | TRBV6-6 | -
CASSPPLRLGPRGTQYF | TGTGCCAGCAGCCCCCCTCTAAGACTAGGGCCCAGGGGGACCCAGTACTTC | - | TRBJ2-5 | TRBV7-8 | -
CASRGRVGTGELFF | TGTGCCAGCAGGGGCAGGGTGGGCACCGGGGAGCTGTTTTTT | - | TRBJ2-2 | TRBV6-6 | -
CASSQDLVSEQFF | TGTGCCAGCAGCCAAGATTTGGTATCTGAGCAGTTCTTC | - | TRBJ2-1 | TRBV4-2 | -
CASIAAGADTQYF | TGTGCCAGCATAGCGGCCGGGGCAGATACGCAGTATTTT | - | TRBJ2-3 | TRBV2 | many
CASSLEPGPPEQYF | TGTGCCAGCAGCTTGGAACCCGGGCCCCCGGAGCAGTACTTC | - | TRBJ2-7 | TRBV5-4 | -
CASGEDRGWVSVAANTGELFF | TGTGCCAGTGGGGAGGACAGGGGGTGGGTCTCGGTAGCAGCGAACACCGGGGAGCTGTTTTTT | TRBD1 | TRBJ2-2 | TRBV27 | -
CASSPGRSNQPQHF | TGTGCCAGCAGCCCGGGACGGAGCAATCAGCCCCAGCATTTT | - | TRBJ1-5 | TRBV7-2 | -
CASSLIGTGTHEQYF | TGTGCCAGCAGCCTAATCGGGACAGGGACCCACGAGCAGTACTTC | TRBD1 | TRBJ2-7 | TRBV7-9 | -
CASSHATGGSYEQYF | TGTGCCAGCAGCCACGCTACAGGGGGCTCCTACGAGCAGTACTTC | TRBD1 | TRBJ2-7 | TRBV4-2 | many
CASSSGGGGAVGDGYTF | TGCGCCAGCAGCTCCGGGGGGGGAGGTGCTGTCGGGGATGGCTACACCTTC | - | TRBJ1-2 | TRBV5-1 | many
CASRPTSGAPQETQYF | TGTGCCAGCAGACCCACTAGCGGGGCACCACAAGAGACCCAGTACTTC | TRBD2 | TRBJ2-5 | TRBV2 | -
CATTPGTVTGELFF | TGTGCCACCACCCCCGGGACAGTGACCGGGGAGCTGTTTTTT | TRBD1 | TRBJ2-2 | TRBV15 | -
CASSALGGGPQNTEAFF | TGTGCCAGCAGCGCCTTGGGGGGGGGACCCCAGAACACTGAAGCTTTCTTT | - | TRBJ1-1 | TRBV7-9 | -
CATSGGERNIQYF | TGTGCCACCAGCGGGGGAGAGAGGAACATTCAGTACTTC | - | TRBJ2-4 | TRBV15 | few
CASSAAGGGEGTEAFF | TGTGCCAGCAGCGCCGCAGGGGGTGGGGAGGGCACTGAAGCTTTCTTT | TRBD1 | TRBJ1-1 | TRBV7-9 | -
CSGEGQLNTEAFF | TGCAGCGGTGAGGGACAACTCAACACTGAAGCTTTCTTT | - | TRBJ1-1 | TRBV29-1 | -
CASTQVGAKTQYF | TGTGCCAGTACCCAGGTAGGGGCGAAGACCCAGTACTTC | - | TRBJ2-5 | TRBV19 | once
CASSLGGGTGLQETQYF | TGCGCCAGCAGCCTTGGTGGCGGGACAGGACTTCAAGAGACCCAGTACTTC | TRBD1 | TRBJ2-5 | TRBV5-1 | -
CASSDVGDGTDTQYF | TGTGCCAGTAGTGATGTGGGAGACGGGACAGATACGCAGTATTTT | - | TRBJ2-3 | TRBV19 | -
CASSPTGTASYEQYF | TGTGCCAGCAGTCCCACCGGGACGGCATCCTACGAGCAGTACTTC | - | TRBJ2-7 | TRBV28 | -
CASSLGSGYTF | TGTGCCAGCAGCCTCGGGTCTGGCTACACCTTC | - | TRBJ1-2 | TRBV7-2 | -
CASGNNEQFF | TGTGCCAGCGGAAACAATGAGCAGTTCTTC | - | TRBJ2-1 | TRBV7-2 | -
CASSFGAPGNTIYF | TGTGCCAGCAGCTTTGGGGCGCCGGGAAACACCATATATTTT | - | TRBJ1-3 | TRBV13 | -
CASSLGPSSGANVLTF | TGTGCCAGCAGTTTGGGACCGAGCTCTGGGGCCAACGTCCTGACTTTC | - | TRBJ2-6 | TRBV6-5 | -
CASNKALTGRQPQHF | TGTGCCAGCAACAAGGCCTTGACAGGGAGGCAGCCCCAGCATTTT | TRBD1 | TRBJ1-5 | TRBV28 | few
CASSYSGTGNQPQHF | TGTGCCAGCAGTTACTCGGGGACAGGGAATCAGCCCCAGCATTTT | TRBD1 | TRBJ1-5 | TRBV6-6 | -
CATLGDSYNEQFF | TGTGCCACCCTTGGGGATTCCTACAATGAGCAGTTCTTC | - | TRBJ2-1 | TRBV19 | -
CASSGTGVQETQYF | TGTGCCAGCAGTGGGACAGGGGTTCAAGAGACCCAGTACTTC | TRBD1 | TRBJ2-5 | TRBV2 | once
CASSFWGSSSYEQYF | TGTGCCAGCAGCTTTTGGGGGTCGAGCTCCTACGAGCAGTACTTC | - | TRBJ2-7 | TRBV7-2 | -
CASSPQGQPQHF | TGTGCCAGCAGCCCCCAGGGTCAGCCCCAGCATTTT | - | TRBJ1-5 | TRBV7-2 | -
CASSAPGGLVTGELFF | TGTGCCAGCAGCGCCCCAGGGGGCCTTGTGACCGGGGAGCTGTTTTTT | TRBD1 | TRBJ2-2 | TRBV9 | -
CASSNGGNEKLFF | TGTGCCAGCAGTAATGGGGGGAATGAAAAACTGTTTTTT | - | TRBJ1-4 | TRBV6-5 | -
CSARGTYEQYF | TGCAGTGCTAGGGGTACCTACGAGCAGTACTTC | - | TRBJ2-7 | TRBV20-1 | few
CASDITGTFFNYGYTF | TGCGCCAGCGATATTACCGGGACATTCTTTAACTATGGCTACACCTTC | - | TRBJ1-2 | TRBV10-1 | -
CSVRGDPNYGYTF | TGCAGCGTCCGAGGGGATCCTAACTATGGCTACACCTTC | - | TRBJ1-2 | TRBV29-1 | -
CASSVSLAGDLLAKNIQYF | TGTGCCAGTAGCGTCTCTCTAGCAGGAGATCTCCTAGCCAAAAACATTCAGTACTTC | - | TRBJ2-4 | TRBV19 | -
CASSRRVQETQYF | TGTGCCAGCAGCCGCAGGGTACAGGAGACCCAGTACTTC | - | TRBJ2-5 | TRBV27 | many
CAISDGAAFSYEQYF | TGTGCCATCAGTGACGGGGCCGCGTTTTCCTACGAGCAGTACTTC | - | TRBJ2-7 | TRBV10-3 | -
CASSEYSVDLNTEAFF | TGTGCCAGCAGTGAATACTCGGTTGACCTGAACACTGAAGCTTTCTTT | - | TRBJ1-1 | TRBV6-1 | -
CATSPLGGNPSEQYF | TGTGCCACCAGTCCGCTTGGGGGTAACCCTTCCGAGCAGTACTTC | - | TRBJ2-7 | TRBV25-1 | -
CASSPRRDFWGTEAFF | TGTGCCAGCAGCCCAAGAAGGGATTTTTGGGGAACGGAAGCTTTCTTT | - | TRBJ1-1 | TRBV7-9 | -
CASSFFIATNEKLFF | TGTGCCAGCAGTTTTTTTATTGCAACTAATGAAAAACTGTTTTTT | - | TRBJ1-4 | TRBV28 | -
CASSPGGSTDTQYF | TGTGCCAGCAGCCCTGGGGGGAGCACAGATACGCAGTATTTT | - | TRBJ2-3 | TRBV5-4 | -